Shown below are 14 T cell receptor beta chains from a single sample sequenced in a study of T cell changes during pregnancy in multiple sclerosis. TCRdb keeps only in-frame clones here, not all; method: immunoSEQ multiplex PCR. The repertoire has about 64,000 clones, approximately 91% of them found once; the top ten carry 1.3%. The sample in question was peripheral blood, obtained in the second trimester of pregnancy. These receptors originate from a female donor with multiple sclerosis, enrolled in a pregnancy study.

The chain joins TRBV6-1 to TRBJ1-2; D ambiguous. CDR3 length: 13 amino acids. Germline CDR1 MNHNS, CDR2 SASEGT. V was pared by 1 base and J by 3 bases, with 6 bases between. Written as DNA, the CDR3 is TGTGCCAGCAGTGAAGTGAGGGACTATGGCTACACCTTC. Translated: CASSEVRDYGYTF.

J is TRBJ2-1 and V is TRBV19; 9 bases line up with TRBD2. J gave up 10 bases and V 4 bases, and 5 bases lay outside the gene matches. Germline CDR1 is LNHDA and CDR2 is SQIVND (reference sequence). The CDR3 contains 13 residues. The CDR3 spells CASSSGGVIEQFF. CDR3 nucleotide sequence: TGTGCCAGTAGTAGCGGGGGGGTTATCGAGCAGTTCTTC.

This clone was seen once. The chain recombines TRBV28 with TRBJ2-5, with 8 nucleotides matching TRBD1. CDR1 is MDHEN, CDR2 SYDVKM, per germline. V lost 8 bases to trimming and J lost 5 bases; unmatched junction nucleotides: 4. The CDR3 covers 12 residues. The CDR3 here is CASDRGSETQYF. In nucleotides, the CDR3 is TGTGCCAGCGACAGGGGTAGTGAGACCCAGTACTTC.

This chain uses TRBV6-5 with TRBJ2-1, with 7 bases aligning to TRBD2. This CDR3 is built from 14 residues. Germline V CDR1 and CDR2: MNHEY, SVGAGI. The V segment lost 4 bases and the J segment 5 bases; nucleotides outside the gene matches: 5. In DNA form, the CDR3 reads TGTGCCAGCAGTTTCGGGACTACTAACAATGAGCAGTTCTTC. Its protein product is CASSFGTTNNEQFF.

The chain has TRBV5-1 and TRBJ1-3, with 9 nucleotides matching TRBD1. Trimming cost V 4 bases and J 0 bases; bases outside gene matches: 8. The germline V gene has CDR1 SGHRS and CDR2 YFSETQ. The length of the CDR3 is 17 residues. CDR3 bases: TGCGCCAGCAGCGTAGGGGGGACAGGGTTCTCTGGAAACACCATATATTTT. Translated, it gives CASSVGGTGFSGNTIYF. The variable domain in full, with the rest retrieved from reference TRBV5-1 and TRBJ1-3, is KAGVTQTPRYLIKTRGQQVTLSCSPISGHRSVSWYQQTPGQGLQFLFEYFSETQRNKGNFPGRFSGRQFSNSRSEMNVSTLELGDSALYLCASSVGGTGFSGNTIYFGEGSWLTVV.

The V gene is TRBV7-2, the J gene TRBJ1-6; D is possibly TRBD1 (5 bases). The V and J ends lost 1 base and 10 bases respectively, with 14 bases between them. The CDR3 spans 15 residues. The germline CDR1 and CDR2 sequences are SGHTA and FQGNSA. Written as DNA, the CDR3 is TGTGCCAGCAGCTTAGGATCCTGGGGCTCCTCACCCCTCCACTTT. It encodes CASSLGSWGSSPLHF. Drawing the rest from reference TRBV7-2 and TRBJ1-6, the complete variable domain is GAGVSQSPSNKVTEKGKDVELRCDPISGHTALYWYRQSLGQGLEFLIYFQGNSAPDKSGLPSDRFSAERTGGSVSTLTIQRTQQEDSAVYLCASSLGSWGSSPLHFGNGTRLTVT.

The J gene is TRBJ2-5, the V gene TRBV15, with D maybe TRBD2 (5 bases). The V end lost 2 bases, the J end lost 2 bases, and 15 bases lay between the germline ends. Looked up from germline, CDR1 is LNHNV and CDR2 is YYDKDF (reference sequence). The CDR3 contains 16 residues. The CDR3 is CATSRLGETAQETQYF. Written as DNA, the CDR3 is TGTGCCACCAGCAGATTGGGAGAGACTGCACAAGAGACCCAGTACTTC.

The CDR3 spells CASRRQTHNYGYTF. The CDR3 bases are TGCGCCAGCAGGAGACAGACCCATAACTATGGCTACACCTTC. J is TRBJ1-2 and V is TRBV10-2; weak D call: TRBD1 (5 bases). CDR3 size: 14 residues. The V gene lost 6 bases and the J gene lost 1 base, with 12 bases spanning the gap. CDR1 is WSHSY and CDR2 is SAAADI in the germline V gene.

This clone appeared a single time. The rearrangement links TRBV10-3 to TRBJ1-2; TRBD1 matches at 7 bases. Per germline, CDR1 ENHRY and CDR2 SYGVKD. CDR3 length: 14 residues. After removal of 4 bases from V and 3 bases from J, the junction contained 5 bases not matched to a gene. The CDR3 sequence: CAISAQGNDYGYTF. CDR3 nucleotides: TGTGCCATCAGTGCACAGGGGAACGACTATGGCTACACCTTC.

V and J are TRBV30 and TRBJ1-6; tentative D call: TRBD1 (5 bases). V dropped 2 bases and J dropped 8 bases, with 10 bases sitting between them. CDR1 and CDR2 (germline): GTSNPN, SVGIG (reference sequence). There are 13 residues in the CDR3. In nucleotides, the CDR3 is TGTGCCTGGAGTAGGGGTTGGGATTCACCCCTCCACTTT. As protein: CAWSRGWDSPLHF.

The V and J genes are TRBV7-2 and TRBJ1-3, with TRBD1 as a possible D gene (5 bases). Trimming cost V 6 bases and J 0 bases, with 15 bases left between them. Germline V gene lookup returns CDR1 SGHTA and CDR2 FQGNSA. The CDR3 loop spans 16 amino acids. The CDR3 spells CASSQMAGRSGNTIYF. Written as DNA, the CDR3 is TGTGCCAGCAGTCAAATGGCAGGGCGCTCTGGAAACACCATATATTTT.

This chain connects TRBV2 to TRBJ2-3; 8 nucleotides align to TRBD1. This CDR3 comprises 17 residues. V lost 1 base to trimming and J lost 0 bases; unmatched junction nucleotides: 6. Germline CDR1 is SNHLY and CDR2 is FYNNEI. The CDR3 nucleotides are TGTGCCAGCAGTGAAGACAGGACAGGGAGAAGCACAGATACGCAGTATTTT. It specifies CASSEDRTGRSTDTQYF.

J is TRBJ2-5 and V is TRBV7-2, with 9 bases identical to TRBD2. After removal of 1 base from V and 4 bases from J, the junction contained 1 base not matched to a gene. The CDR3 is made up of 14 amino acids. The germline CDR1 and CDR2 sequences are SGHTA and FQGNSA. Here the CDR3 DNA reads TGTGCCAGCAGCTTAGAACTAGCGGGAGAGACCCAGTACTTC. Translating gives CASSLELAGETQYF.

The rearrangement joins TRBV9 to TRBJ2-2; TRBD1 is a possible D gene (5 bases). CDR1 and CDR2 from the germline V gene are SGDLS and YYNGEE. The CDR3 is made up of 15 amino acids. The V and J ends lost 0 bases and 3 bases respectively, with 9 bases between them. The CDR3 reads CASSVERGYTGELFF. The CDR3 DNA reads as TGTGCCAGCAGCGTAGAAAGGGGTTACACCGGGGAGCTGTTTTTT.